This TCR beta chain was obtained from a study of monozygotic twins with inflammatory bowel disease (dated by TCRdb to the late 2010s). As for the study more broadly: A total of some 28 monozygotic twin pairs were included in the full study, comprising nine German pairs (four IBD-concordant, five IBD-discordant) and 19 IBD-discordant Danish pairs. Each individual had, on average, about 151 000 unique TCRalpha sequences and 181 000 unique TCRbeta sequences available for analysis. The search for disease-associated traits relied mainly on comparing IBD patients with their genetically identical healthy co-twins within discordant pairs.

Libraries were made using 5' RACE. Each TCR library was prepared from about 3,400 ng of total RNA. cDNA was synthesized with SMARTScribe reverse transcriptase in eight separate reactions per sample. During cDNA synthesis, template switching was used to introduce unique molecular identifiers that contained a 6-nucleotide sample barcode. Amplification of TCRalpha and TCRbeta cDNA involved two nested PCRs of roughly 17 and 9 cycles, and each PCR was followed by bead purification. Before amplification, the cDNA was treated with uracil DNA-glycosylase and purified using the QIAquick PCR purification kit. The second PCR added Illumina TruSeq-compatible adapters along with sample-specific barcodes. Library quality and concentration were assessed using TapeStation and Qubit, and roughly 5.5 ng of each library was pooled. Sequencing of pooled libraries was carried out on an Illumina HiSeq2500 single-index Rapid Run using 2 x 100 bp reads and custom sequencing primers. Per the authors' processing: PCR and sequencing errors were corrected by UMI-based consensus assembly using MiGEC version 1.2.6. V(D)J alignment, clonotype assembly and CDR3 extraction were performed with MiXCR version 2.1.1. To normalise gene usage, clonotype sharing and MAIT/NKT TCR abundance, the top 1000, 10 000 and 20 000 clonotypes in each sample were analysed. Diversity was computed as the inverse Simpson index with the vegan R package after downsampling to 27 000 UMIs. Paired Mann-Whitney U tests were applied to discordant twin pairs, with Benjamini-Hochberg correction for multiple testing. TCRdb reprocessed the reads and lists each CDR3 protein sequence as a single entry, with no DNA. Clone size and V and J calls follow TCRdb, not the original study. The table for this sample shows around 100,000 distinct CDR3 sequences. The top ten hold under 2.5% of the sample.

Comments on this clonotype: The clone's antigen remains unknown.

From each donor, a 2.5 ml peripheral blood sample was collected into PAXgene tubes and kept at -80 degrees C. Without any T cell sorting, total RNA was extracted from whole blood using the PAXgene blood miRNA kit on an automated QIAcube. Deep TCRalpha and TCRbeta repertoire profiling with unique molecular barcoding was performed on peripheral blood of monozygotic twin pairs concordant or discordant for inflammatory bowel disease. Smoking habits were recorded for all twin pairs, and individuals were classified as current, former or never smokers. Results and caveats for the whole study, not just this receptor: IBD patients shared fewer clonotypes with other individuals than healthy twins did, most markedly in patients showing signs of disease activity. The analysis was unable to tell different T cell subtypes apart. No single strong signal or clonotype linked to IBD turned up in the results, so the idea that one exists was not supported. A decrease in TCRbeta repertoire diversity, as measured by inverse Simpson index, was observed in IBD patients compared with their healthy co-twins. Differing immunosuppressive treatments among patients may have added background noise and inter-individual variability to the repertoires. No difference in repertoire similarity was observed between concordant and discordant twins, possibly owing to limited statistical power.

The CDR3 spans 15 residues, from the cysteine through the phenylalanine. No DNA sequence is on record. Taken from the germline V gene (reference sequence), the CDR1 and CDR2 loops are SEHNR and FQNEAQ. The receptor was isolated from a human donor with ulcerative colitis or Crohn's disease, or a healthy co-twin of an affected twin (not recorded which). The chain links TRBV7-9 with TRBJ2-7; the TCRdb D gene call, TRBD2, has no DNA to confirm it. The sample comprised blood. CDR3 reads: CASSLDGGRAVEQYF.